The text below deals with one T cell receptor beta chain. These data come from a study of blood T cell repertoires in COVID-19. This CDR3 contains 16 residues. Assay used: immunoSEQ multiplex PCR; TCRdb lists only in-frame clones, some missing. The repertoire holds fewer than 75,000 clones, more than 70% seen once, with approximately 6.8% in the top ten. The sequencing input was peripheral blood. The chain uses TRBV21-1 and TRBJ1-3; the table's D gene call, TRBD1, was not cross checked with the DNA. TRBV21-1 represents a pseudogene. The sequence derives from a woman between 55 and 75 years old with acute or convalescent COVID-19. The CDR3 nucleotides read TGTGCCAGCAGCAGTGACAGGGATCTAACTGGAAACACCATATATTTT. Its protein product is CASSSDRDLTGNTIYF.